This is a list of T cell receptor beta chains from one sample in a study of blood T cell repertoires in COVID-19. Some clones are missing from TCRdb's copy, which holds only in-frame ones; the method was immunoSEQ multiplex PCR. There are under 250,000 clones in the sample; under 90% occur only once, and less than 4% lies in the top ten. The specimen was PBMCs or T cells enriched from blood (not recorded which). The receptors were sampled from a woman aged 25 to 39 with acute COVID-19. The CDR3 runs from the conserved cysteine through the conserved F or W. Each record gives: J gene, V gene, D gene, clone size, CDR3 protein, CDR3 DNA. D genes are given only for firm matches. Some rows mark clone size as missing; the rest say once, few, many or name a class of expanded clone.

J: TRBJ1-6
V: TRBV27
D: TRBD1
size: NA
CDR3: CASRYTGGSYNSPLHF
DNA: TGTGCCAGCAGATACACAGGGGGTTCGTATAATTCACCCCTCCACTTT

J: TRBJ1-6
V: TRBV27
D: TRBD1
size: NA
CDR3: CASRMGQGFRSPLHF
DNA: TGTGCCAGCAGGATGGGACAGGGGTTTCGTTCACCCCTCCACTTT

J: TRBJ2-4
V: TRBV5-4
D: NA
size: NA
CDR3: CASSLEFRGDIQYF
DNA: TGTGCCAGCAGCTTGGAGTTTCGGGGTGACATTCAGTACTTC

J: TRBJ1-1
V: TRBV4-1
D: TRBD1
size: NA
CDR3: CASSQSGTGVTEAFF
DNA: TGCGCCAGCAGCCAATCCGGGACAGGGGTCACTGAAGCTTTCTTT

J: TRBJ2-7
V: TRBV27
D: TRBD1
size: once
CDR3: CASAYRDRVRAGQYF
DNA: TGTGCCAGCGCGTACCGGGACAGGGTTCGCGCCGGGCAGTACTTC

J: TRBJ1-5
V: TRBV6-6
D: NA
size: NA
CDR3: CASSSSDTSNQPQHF
DNA: TGTGCCAGCAGTTCCTCTGACACCTCCAATCAGCCCCAGCATTTT

J: TRBJ1-2
V: TRBV13
D: NA
size: NA
CDR3: CASSPGGPGYGYTF
DNA: TGTGCCAGCAGCCCCGGGGGGCCGGGCTATGGCTACACCTTC

J: TRBJ1-3
V: TRBV7-6
D: TRBD1
size: NA
CDR3: CASSKTPGQGAFGIYF
DNA: TGTGCCAGCAGTAAAACGCCGGGACAGGGGGCTTTCGGGATATATTTT

J: TRBJ2-7
V: TRBV7-2
D: NA
size: NA
CDR3: CASSLEGGSSYEQYF
DNA: TGTGCCAGCAGCTTAGAAGGGGGTAGCTCCTACGAGCAGTACTTC

J: TRBJ1-1
V: TRBV19
D: TRBD1
size: NA
CDR3: CASSIGQGNTEAFF
DNA: TGTGCCAGTAGTATAGGACAGGGGAACACTGAAGCTTTCTTT

J: TRBJ2-3
V: TRBV5-1
D: NA
size: NA
CDR3: CASSRDLAPDTQYF
DNA: TGCGCCAGCAGCCGCGACCTAGCACCAGATACGCAGTATTTT

J: TRBJ2-2
V: TRBV24-1
D: NA
size: NA
CDR3: CATTPRVSTGELFF
DNA: TGTGCCACCACCCCCAGGGTGTCCACCGGGGAGCTGTTTTTT

J: TRBJ1-2
V: TRBV19
D: NA
size: NA
CDR3: CASRSPHTRGVSGRYGYTF
DNA: TGTGCCAGTAGAAGTCCACACACCCGGGGGGTATCGGGTCGCTATGGCTACACCTTC

J: TRBJ2-2
V: TRBV19
D: NA
size: NA
CDR3: CASRAEDFLAGELFF
DNA: TGTGCCAGTAGGGCCGAGGACTTCCTTGCCGGGGAGCTGTTTTTT

J: TRBJ1-4
V: TRBV9
D: TRBD1
size: NA
CDR3: CASSVGDRGLGKLFF
DNA: TGTGCCAGCAGCGTAGGGGACAGGGGCTTGGGAAAACTGTTTTTT

J: TRBJ1-5
V: TRBV6-5
D: NA
size: NA
CDR3: CASSMMDSSNQPQHF
DNA: TGTGCCAGCAGTATGATGGACAGTAGCAATCAGCCCCAGCATTTT

J: TRBJ1-1
V: TRBV19
D: NA
size: NA
CDR3: CASGRGYTEAFF
DNA: TGTGCCAGCGGCCGGGGGTATACTGAAGCTTTCTTT

J: TRBJ1-4
V: TRBV3-1/TRBV3-2
D: TRBD1
size: NA
CDR3: CASSQIDRAEKLFF
DNA: TGTGCCAGCAGCCAAATAGACAGGGCTGAAAAACTGTTTTTT

J: TRBJ1-1
V: TRBV3-1/TRBV3-2
D: NA
size: NA
CDR3: CASSQGSGLGAEAFF
DNA: TGTGCCAGCAGCCAAGGCTCCGGGTTAGGCGCTGAAGCTTTCTTT

J: TRBJ2-7
V: TRBV12-3/TRBV12-4
D: NA
size: NA
CDR3: CASSLAGGEQYF
DNA: TGTGCCAGCAGTTTAGCGGGGGGCGAGCAGTACTTC

J: TRBJ2-1
V: TRBV10-1
D: TRBD2
size: NA
CDR3: CASSVASGGYNEQFF
DNA: TGCGCCAGCAGTGTTGCTAGCGGGGGATACAATGAGCAGTTCTTC

J: TRBJ2-1
V: TRBV11-2
D: TRBD1
size: NA
CDR3: CASSLENRGLEQFF
DNA: TGTGCCAGCAGCTTAGAGAACAGGGGGCTTGAGCAGTTCTTC